The rows below give T cell receptor beta chains drawn from one sample of a study of blood T cells in healthy people across ages. Each CDR3 protein is one row after TCRdb ran MiXCR on the 5' RACE reads. The sample lists some 700,000 distinct CDR3 sequences, more than 40% seen once, with roughly 20% in the top ten. Sequenced: blood. These receptors were obtained from a woman aged 55-70 years in good health. The CDR3 runs from the conserved cysteine through the conserved F or W. The D gene is left open where the match is weak. The size field is filled for only some rows; it gives once, few, many or a size class.

J: TRBJ1-2
D: NA
size: NA
V: TRBV12-3/TRBV12-4
DNA: TGTGCCAGCAGTCAGGGACCGCTCGGCTACACCTTC
CDR3: CASSQGPLGYTF

J: TRBJ2-1
D: TRBD1
size: many
V: TRBV29-1
DNA: TGCAGCGTTGACCAGGACAGGGGCTACTACAATGAGCAGTTCTTC
CDR3: CSVDQDRGYYNEQFF

J: TRBJ2-3
D: NA
size: NA
V: TRBV11-3
DNA: TGTGCCAGCAGCTTTGGTAGCGGAGGGACAGATACGCAGTATTTT
CDR3: CASSFGSGGTDTQYF

J: TRBJ2-7
D: TRBD1
size: few
V: TRBV4-3
DNA: TGCGCCAGCAGCCAAGAGGACAGGAAGGGATCCTACGAGCAGTACTTC
CDR3: CASSQEDRKGSYEQYF

J: TRBJ1-1
D: NA
size: NA
V: TRBV6-5
DNA: TGTGCCAGCAGTTACGGGCGAACCTCATTCTTGAACACTGAAGCTTTCTTT
CDR3: CASSYGRTSFLNTEAFF

J: TRBJ2-5
D: NA
size: NA
V: TRBV7-9
DNA: TGTGCCAGCAGCGGACAGGGAGGGTCACAAGAGACCCAGTACTTC
CDR3: CASSGQGGSQETQYF

J: TRBJ2-3
D: NA
size: NA
V: TRBV19
DNA: TGTGCCAGTAGTATAGATGTTACAGGGAGAAGAACAGATACGCAGTATTTT
CDR3: CASSIDVTGRRTDTQYF

J: TRBJ2-7
D: NA
size: NA
V: TRBV7-2
DNA: TGTGCCAGCAGCCTACATGGCGGGGCCAGGGTGGTAGGGCAGTACTTC
CDR3: CASSLHGGARVVGQYF

J: TRBJ2-1
D: TRBD1
size: NA
V: TRBV7-9
DNA: TGTGCCAGCAGCCTAACGGAGGGACAGGGCAATGAGCAGTTCTTC
CDR3: CASSLTEGQGNEQFF

J: TRBJ2-5
D: TRBD1
size: NA
V: TRBV7-9
DNA: TGTGCCAGCAGCCAGGGGGCGTTAGACCAAGAGACCCAGTACTTC
CDR3: CASSQGALDQETQYF

J: TRBJ2-1
D: TRBD2
size: few
V: TRBV5-1
DNA: TGCGCCAGCAGCAGGGACTGGACTAGCGGGAAGGGTGAGCAGTTCTTC
CDR3: CASSRDWTSGKGEQFF

J: TRBJ1-2
D: NA
size: few
V: TRBV7-9
DNA: TGTGCCAGCAGCCCGCCACAGACCACTCCCTATGGCTACACCTTC
CDR3: CASSPPQTTPYGYTF

J: TRBJ1-1
D: NA
size: few
V: TRBV6-1
DNA: TGTGCCAGCAGTGGACACACTGAAGCTTTCTTT
CDR3: CASSGHTEAFF

J: TRBJ2-3
D: NA
size: NA
V: TRBV7-9
DNA: TGTGCCAGCAGCTTAGCCGACAGCACCACAGATACGCAGTATTTT
CDR3: CASSLADSTTDTQYF

J: TRBJ2-7
D: TRBD2
size: few
V: TRBV20-1
DNA: TGCAGTGCAGCCCTTAGCGGGAGCGTCTACGAGCAGTACTTC
CDR3: CSAALSGSVYEQYF

J: TRBJ2-5
D: TRBD1
size: NA
V: TRBV5-8
DNA: TGTGCCAGCAGCACTGGACAGGGGATCTACCAAGAGACCCAGTACTTC
CDR3: CASSTGQGIYQETQYF

J: TRBJ2-5
D: TRBD2
size: NA
V: TRBV4-2
DNA: TGTGCCAGCAGCCAAATTAGCGGGGGGGCCTCTGAGACCCAGTACTTC
CDR3: CASSQISGGASETQYF

J: TRBJ2-1
D: NA
size: NA
V: TRBV9
DNA: TGTGCCAGCAGCGGTTTTGGGGACCACAATGAGCAGTTCTTC
CDR3: CASSGFGDHNEQFF

J: TRBJ2-5
D: NA
size: NA
V: TRBV14
DNA: TGTGCCAGCAGCCAAGATCGGGCATGGCAAGAGACCCAGTACTTC
CDR3: CASSQDRAWQETQYF

J: TRBJ2-5
D: NA
size: many
V: TRBV7-2
DNA: TGTGCCAGCAGCTTATTCACGGGGGAAGGTACCCAGTACTTC
CDR3: CASSLFTGEGTQYF